This TCR beta chain is from a study of tumor-infiltrating lymphocytes in oesophageal squamous cell carcinoma. TCRdb re-derived calls from the PCR reads in MiXCR, one entry per CDR3 protein. The profile shows about 7,200 distinct CDR3 sequences, 15% to 17% of them singletons. V lost 3 bases, J lost 7 bases, and 2 bases stayed unmatched. The germline V gene has CDR1 LNHNV and CDR2 YYDKDF (reference sequence). The CDR3 is 13 residues long. This clonotype was observed a single time. The source material was blood. The chain uses TRBV15 and TRBJ1-4; TRBD1 matches at 7 bases. The TCR comes from a male donor with esophageal squamous cell carcinoma. CDR3 bases: TGTGCCACCAGCAGGACAGGGAGTGAAAAACTGTTTTTT. This encodes CATSRTGSEKLFF.